A single sample gave rise to the 19 T cell receptor beta chains below, sequenced in a study of CD8+CD57+ T cells in acquired aplastic anemia. The sequenced patients had an expansion of CD8+CD57+ cells seen by flow cytometry. Researchers used genomic DNA as the template to profile TCR beta VDJ and CDR3. A single record per CDR3 protein comes from TCRdb applying MiXCR to the reads. The sample has about 160,000 distinct CDR3 sequences; about 48% are singletons. What was sequenced was sorted CD4+, CD8+, or CD8+CD57+ T cells (not recorded which) from PBMCs. These receptors all stem from a human donor with aplastic anemia.

In the case of this clonotype: A much larger clone sits a single nucleotide away, making a read error possible. The chain links TRBV6-1 to TRBJ2-7; tentatively, D is TRBD2 (6 bases). Per germline, CDR1 MNHNS and CDR2 SASEGT. The CDR3 runs 19 residues. V lost 0 bases, J lost 4 bases, and 25 bases lay in between. The CDR3, as DNA: TGTGCCAGCAGTGAAGCGCCAACGCGGGGCCTGACACCCGAGTACGAGCAGTACTTC. Residues: CASSEAPTRGLTPEYEQYF.

This clonotype was detected once. The J gene is TRBJ1-5, the V gene TRBV5-8; TRBD1 might be the D (5 bases). V lost 4 bases and J lost 4, with 12 bases in between. Germline V gene sequence: CDR1 SGHTS, CDR2 YDEGEE. The CDR3 length is 14 residues. CDR3 bases: TGTGCCAGCAGCCCCGGACAAACAAATCAGCCCCAGCATTTT. Translated, it gives CASSPGQTNQPQHF. The full variable domain, its missing parts supplied by reference TRBV5-8 and TRBJ1-5, is EAGVTQSPTHLIKTRGQQATLRCSPISGHTSVYWYQQALGLGLQFLLWYDEGEERNRGNFPPRFSGRQFPNYSSELNVNALELEDSALYLCASSPGQTNQPQHFGDGTRLSIL.

This chain joins TRBV25-1 and TRBJ2-1, with D possibly being TRBD1 (6 bases). V was shortened by 2 bases and J by 3 bases, with 17 bases between the two germline ends. Germline loops: CDR1 MGHDK, CDR2 SYGVNS. The CDR3 has 17 residues. CDR3 sequence (DNA): TGTGCCAGCAGTGAAATTGGACAGTCAGGATTCTACAATGAGCAGTTCTTC. Translation: CASSEIGQSGFYNEQFF.

This chain uses TRBV11-2 with TRBJ2-3; 8 bases map to TRBD1. V was clipped by 5 bases and J by 7 bases; unmatched bases: 11. The CDR3 contains 15 residues. Germline CDR1 reads SGHAT; CDR2 reads FQNNGV. The CDR3 protein is CASSGDGQGINTQYF. CDR3 DNA sequence: TGTGCCAGCAGCGGCGACGGACAGGGCATAAATACGCAGTATTTT.

This clonotype was found many times. The rearrangement uses TRBV4-3 and TRBJ2-3; D is undetermined. Germline assignment: CDR1 LGHNA and CDR2 YSLEER. V was shortened by 0 bases and J by 4 bases, with 14 bases between the two germline ends. This CDR3 region has 16 residues. DNA for the CDR3: TGCGCCAGCAGCCAAGAGTATGCTAGGAGCGCAGATACGCAGTATTTT. It yields the protein CASSQEYARSADTQYF.

A remark on this clonotype: At one boundary the junction diverges from the germline segment, which might be a read error. The rearrangement uses TRBV4-2 and TRBJ1-2; D ambiguous. Germline V gives CDR1 LGHNA, CDR2 YNFKEQ. The CDR3 covers 15 residues. CDR3 residues: CASIQDTAVNYGYTF. The CDR3 DNA reads TGTGCCAGCATCCAAGATACAGCCGTAAACTATGGCTACACCTTC.

The genes are TRBV7-6 and TRBJ2-1; weak D call: TRBD2 (6 bases). The germline gives CDR1 SGHVS, CDR2 FNYEAQ. The length of the CDR3 is 15 residues. With 6 bases removed from V and 7 bases from J, the gap between germline ends came to 19 bases. The CDR3, as DNA: TGTGCCAGCAGACCACCCGGGACTTCTAGTAATGAGCAGTTCTTC. Its protein is CASRPPGTSSNEQFF.

Comments on this clonotype: This could be a read error, since a much larger clone is one nucleotide away. V gene TRBV13 combines with J gene TRBJ2-7; 10 nucleotides match TRBD1. The CDR3 sequence is 15 residues long. Germline CDR1 is PRHDT and CDR2 is FYEKMQ (reference sequence). CDR3 sequence reads: CASSLPGTGDHEQCF. The CDR3 DNA follows: TGTGCCAGCAGCCTACCCGGGACAGGGGACCACGAGCAGTGCTTC.

The chain recombines TRBV29-1 with TRBJ2-7, with 7 bases identical to TRBD2. Germline V gene sequence: CDR1 SQVTM, CDR2 ANQGSEA. This CDR3 has 17 residues. J lost 0 bases, V lost 2 bases, and 13 bases had no gene match. CDR3 in DNA: TGCAGCGTTGAAAGCGGGGAATCGGGACTAAACTCCTACGAGCAGTACTTC. This encodes CSVESGESGLNSYEQYF.

As to this clonotype: A much larger clone lies one base from this, so it may be a read error. This chain connects TRBV4-1 to TRBJ1-5; tentatively, D is TRBD1 (6 bases). In germline, CDR1 is MGHRA, CDR2 YSYEKL. The CDR3 totals 15 residues. CDR3 sequence (DNA): TGCGCCGGCAGCCAAGGAGGGGGGGGCAATCAGCCCCAGCATTTT. Translating it yields CAGSQGGGGNQPQHF.

This clonotype was seen only a few times. This sequence joins TRBV20-1 and TRBJ1-1; 8 nucleotides line up with TRBD1. The V gene end was trimmed by 0 bases and the J gene end by 2 bases; junction bases not matched to a gene: 5. In germline, CDR1 is DFQATT, CDR2 SNEGSKA (reference sequence). The CDR3 extends over 15 amino acids. The CDR3 region has the DNA TGCAGTGCTAGAGATTTCGGACAGGGAAACACTGAAGCTTTCTTT. Amino acids: CSARDFGQGNTEAFF.

The chain recombines TRBV5-6 with TRBJ1-5; weak D call: TRBD1 (5 bases). Trimming removed 0 bases from V and 0 bases from J, with 19 bases in between. CDR3 length: 19 amino acids. Per germline, CDR1 SGHDT and CDR2 YYEEEE. The CDR3 sequence is CASSLDQQANRVSNQPQHF. CDR3 nucleotides: TGTGCCAGCAGCTTGGATCAACAGGCGAACCGGGTTAGCAATCAGCCCCAGCATTTT. Full variable domain (outside the CDR3, taken from reference TRBV5-6 and TRBJ1-5): DAGVTQSPTHLIKTRGQQVTLRCSPKSGHDTVSWYQQALGQGPQFIFQYYEEEERQRGNFPDRFSGHQFPNYSSELNVNALLLGDSALYLCASSLDQQANRVSNQPQHFGDGTRLSIL.

The chain combines TRBV29-1 with TRBJ2-7, with 11 bases aligning to TRBD1. The trim removed 7 bases at V and 8 bases at J, leaving 10 bases unmatched. The CDR3 spans 13 residues. Per the germline V gene, CDR1 is SQVTM and CDR2 is ANQGSEA. The CDR3 nucleotides are TGCAGCGCCGAGGGACAGGGGGGGTTGAAGCAGTACTTC. Protein sequence: CSAEGQGGLKQYF.

The rearrangement joins TRBV25-1 to TRBJ2-2; a weak D match, TRBD1 (6 bases). The germline gives CDR1 MGHDK, CDR2 SYGVNS. V was clipped by 4 bases and J by 2 bases, with 11 bases between them. The CDR3 covers 15 residues. The CDR3 DNA sequence: TGTGCCAGCAGTGTCAGGGGCTCCAACACCGGGGAGCTGTTTTTT. Protein product: CASSVRGSNTGELFF.

The rearrangement links TRBV11-2 to TRBJ2-3; TRBD1 is a possible D gene (6 bases). CDR1 and CDR2 (germline): SGHAT, FQNNGV. V lost 0 bases, J lost 0 bases, and 10 bases lay in between. The CDR3 is made up of 16 amino acids. Here the CDR3 reads CASSLDFQGSTDTQYF. CDR3 coding DNA: TGTGCCAGCAGCTTAGATTTTCAGGGGAGCACAGATACGCAGTATTTT. The whole variable domain, filled in from reference TRBV11-2 and TRBJ2-3, reads EAGVAQSPRYKIIEKRQSVAFWCNPISGHATLYWYQQILGQGPKLLIQFQNNGVVDDSQLPKDRFSAERLKGVDSTLKIQPAKLEDSAVYLCASSLDFQGSTDTQYFGPGTRLTVL.

The rearrangement uses TRBV9 and TRBJ1-2; D is possibly TRBD1 (5 bases). Between the trimmed V and J ends, which lost 3 bases and 5 bases, there was a span of 8 bases. Germline V gene lookup returns CDR1 SGDLS and CDR2 YYNGEE. The CDR3 is 12 residues long. The CDR3 DNA follows: TGTGCCAGCAGCGGGGGGACGTATGGCTACACCTTC. It yields the protein CASSGGTYGYTF. Together with reference TRBV9 and TRBJ1-2, the CDR3 gives the full variable domain: DSGVTQTPKHLITATGQRVTLRCSPRSGDLSVYWYQQSLDQGLQFLIQYYNGEERAKGNILERFSAQQFPDLHSELNLSSLELGDSALYFCASSGGTYGYTFGSGTRLTVV.

A few counts support this clonotype. This chain joins TRBV9 and TRBJ1-1; D is unclear. CDR1 is SGDLS and CDR2 is YYNGEE in the germline V gene. V was shortened by 0 bases and J by 7 bases, with 7 bases between the two germline ends. The CDR3 spans 12 residues. DNA for the CDR3: TGTGCCAGCAGCGTAGCAGAGGGTGAAGCTTTCTTT. Amino acid sequence: CASSVAEGEAFF.

J is TRBJ2-7 and V is TRBV7-9; 7 nucleotides match TRBD1. The CDR3 has 15 amino acids. Germline CDR1 reads SEHNR; CDR2 reads FQNEAQ (reference sequence). J gave up 0 bases and V 5 bases, and 7 bases lay outside the gene matches. This chain's CDR3 is CASSKTGKFSYEQYF. Here the CDR3 DNA reads TGTGCCAGCAGCAAGACAGGGAAATTCTCCTACGAGCAGTACTTC.

This clonotype has just a few counts. A much larger clone is a single base away; this may be a read error. V and J are TRBV29-1 and TRBJ1-5, with TRBD1 as a possible D gene (5 bases). Between the trimmed V and J ends, which lost 7 bases and 3 bases, there was a span of 16 bases. Germline CDR1 is SQVTM and CDR2 is ANQGSEA. The CDR3 runs 14 residues. Written as DNA, the CDR3 is TGCAGCGCGGGGACCGCCCGAAACAATCAGCCCCAGCATTTT. It translates to CSAGTARNNQPQHF.